Sequencing of this T cell receptor (beta chain) was carried out in a study of identical twins. One entry per CDR3 protein, called by TCRdb with MiXCR from the 5' RACE reads. Of 310,000 or so distinct CDR3 sequences in the sample, 8% to 9.5% are singletons; the top ten hold about 7.1%. The study, taken as a whole, reports: Insertions were reduced in abundant cord blood beta clonotypes but not in memory repertoires.

This CDR3 is 11 amino acids long. Germline values: CDR1 SQVTM, CDR2 ANQGSEA. This clonotype appeared a few times. The antigen is undetermined. A read error may produce the germline difference seen at one junction end. In addition, the sample was reused for a study of yellow fever vaccine responses in identical twins.

The sequenced material came from CD8+ T cells sorted from blood. The chain carries TRBV29-1 and TRBJ1-4; the D is unclear. This receptor was obtained from a woman aged 18-35 years in good health. CDR3 in DNA: TGCAGCGTCGAAGGCCCGTCCGGACTGTTTTTT. Amino acids: CSVEGPSGLFF. Variable domain in full (rest from reference TRBV29-1 and TRBJ1-4): SAVISQKPSRDICQRGTSLTIQCQVDSQVTMMFWYRQQPGQSLTLIATANQGSEATYESGFVIDKFPISRPNLTFSTLTVSNMSPEDSSIYLCSVEGPSGLFFGSGTQLSVL.